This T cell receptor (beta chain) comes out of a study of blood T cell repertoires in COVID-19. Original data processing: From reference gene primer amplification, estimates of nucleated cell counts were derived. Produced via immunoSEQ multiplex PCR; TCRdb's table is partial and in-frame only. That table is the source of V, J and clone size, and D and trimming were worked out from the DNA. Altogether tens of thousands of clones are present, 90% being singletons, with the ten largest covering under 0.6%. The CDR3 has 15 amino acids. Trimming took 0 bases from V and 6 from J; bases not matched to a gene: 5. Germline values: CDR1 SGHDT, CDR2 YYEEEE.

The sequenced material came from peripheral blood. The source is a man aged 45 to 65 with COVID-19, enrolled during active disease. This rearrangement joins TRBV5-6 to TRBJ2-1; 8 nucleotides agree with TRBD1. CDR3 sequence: CASSLAQGAGNEQFF. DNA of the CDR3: TGTGCCAGCAGCTTGGCGCAGGGGGCGGGCAATGAGCAGTTCTTC. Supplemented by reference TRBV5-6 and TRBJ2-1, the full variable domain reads DAGVTQSPTHLIKTRGQQVTLRCSPKSGHDTVSWYQQALGQGPQFIFQYYEEEERQRGNFPDRFSGHQFPNYSSELNVNALLLGDSALYLCASSLAQGAGNEQFFGPGTRLTVL.